These 29 T cell receptor beta chains share one sample of origin, sequenced in a study of blood T cell repertoires in COVID-19. Only in-frame clones appear in the TCRdb table, and some are missing; sequencing was by immunoSEQ multiplex PCR. The profile covers 120,000 to 150,000 clones, with more than 75% appearing a single time and roughly 4.3% taken by the ten largest. Sequenced input: peripheral blood. These receptors originate from a woman aged 40 to 49 with acute or convalescent COVID-19.

This clone was seen only a few times. The chain has TRBV7-3 and TRBJ2-7; TRBD2 matches at 7 bases. The trim removed 5 bases at V and 3 bases at J, leaving 10 bases unmatched. This CDR3 contains 15 residues. Germline CDR1 is SGHTA and CDR2 is FQGTGA. As DNA, the CDR3 is TGTGCCAGCAGCCCCCAGGGCGGGAGTGGCTACGAGCAGTACTTC. This translates into CASSPQGGSGYEQYF.

This CDR3 reads CASSLGGGTGELFF. The CDR3 DNA reads TGTGCCAGCAGCTTAGGGGGAGGCACCGGGGAGCTGTTTTTT. The chain carries TRBV11-2 and TRBJ2-2, with D maybe TRBD2 (6 bases). The V gene lost 1 base and the J gene lost 4 bases, with 7 bases spanning the gap. CDR3 size: 14 residues. From germline, CDR1 is SGHAT and CDR2 FQNNGV.

DNA for the CDR3: TGTGCCTGGAGTGTAAGTAGCGGAGAGACCCAGTACTTC. It encodes CAWSVSSGETQYF. V and J are TRBV30 and TRBJ2-5, with D perhaps matching TRBD2 (6 bases). The CDR3 consists of 13 residues. V was clipped by 0 bases and J by 4 bases, with 9 bases between them. Per germline, CDR1 GTSNPN and CDR2 SVGIG (reference sequence).

This clone was seen a few times. The CDR3 loop reads CASSAPGGGVRNYGYTF. The CDR3 DNA reads TGTGCCAGCTCGGCCCCCGGTGGCGGGGTCCGGAACTATGGCTACACCTTC. The rearrangement uses TRBV18 and TRBJ1-2; D is undetermined. This CDR3 region has 17 residues. The V end lost 6 bases, the J end lost 2 bases, and 22 bases lay between the germline ends. CDR1 is KGHSH, CDR2 LQKENI, per germline.

J is TRBJ2-2 and V is TRBV9, with a tentative D call TRBD2 (6 bases). V was cut by 0 bases and J by 5 bases, with 14 bases left in between. Germline CDR1 is SGDLS and CDR2 is YYNGEE. CDR3 size: 16 residues. The CDR3 region has the DNA TGTGCCAGCAGCGTAGGGGGGGAATTTAGGACCGGGGAGCTGTTTTTT. Translation: CASSVGGEFRTGELFF.

This chain uses TRBV7-2 with TRBJ2-7; 11 bases map to TRBD2. CDR3 size: 16 residues. Germline values: CDR1 SGHTA, CDR2 FQGNSA. The trim removed 0 bases at V and 3 bases at J, leaving 4 bases unmatched. The CDR3 DNA sequence: TGTGCCAGCAGCTTAGCTCCCGGGACTAGCGGCTACGAGCAGTACTTC. Protein product: CASSLAPGTSGYEQYF.

The chain employs TRBV7-9 and TRBJ1-1; the D is unclear. Trimming took 2 bases from V and 1 from J, leaving 5 bases between them. This CDR3 has 13 amino acids. Looked up from germline, CDR1 is SEHNR and CDR2 is FQNEAQ (reference sequence). CDR3 nucleotide sequence: TGTGCCAGCAGCTTACTAGAGAACACTGAAGCTTTCTTT. Amino acid sequence: CASSLLENTEAFF.

The chain combines TRBV19 with TRBJ1-1; D remains ambiguous. CDR3 length equals 14 residues. Trimming shortened V by 5 bases and J by 1 base, and 11 bases separated the two germline ends. The V gene's germline CDR1 is LNHDA and CDR2 SQIVND (reference sequence). DNA for the CDR3: TGTGCCAGTAGTTCAAAATTGGCGAACACTGAAGCTTTCTTT. Its translation: CASSSKLANTEAFF.

The CDR3 region has the DNA TGTGCCAGCAGGGCGGAAGCCTTCTCCTACGAGCAGTACTTC. The encoded protein is CASRAEAFSYEQYF. The chain uses TRBV6-4 and TRBJ2-7; D gene ambiguous. Trimming removed 6 bases at V and 0 bases at J, with 12 bases between. Per the germline V gene, CDR1 is MRHNA and CDR2 is SNTAGT. The CDR3 spans 14 residues.

V and J are TRBV13 and TRBJ2-7; 11 positions match TRBD2. This CDR3 comprises 18 residues. J lost 2 bases, V lost 5 bases, and 14 bases had no gene match. Per germline, CDR1 PRHDT and CDR2 FYEKMQ (reference sequence). The CDR3 DNA sequence: TGTGCCAGCAGCCCCATGGCCAACCTAGCGGGAGGACCCTACGAGCAGTACTTC. Residues: CASSPMANLAGGPYEQYF.

This clone appeared once. The rearrangement uses TRBV19 and TRBJ1-1; D is undetermined. The V end lost 3 bases, the J end lost 1 base, and 12 bases lay between the germline ends. The CDR3 covers 15 residues. Germline CDR1 is LNHDA and CDR2 is SQIVND (reference sequence). CDR3 residues: CASSIFYSSNTEAFF. DNA of the CDR3: TGTGCCAGTAGTATCTTTTATAGTTCGAACACTGAAGCTTTCTTT.

J is TRBJ1-1 and V is TRBV5-4, with a tentative D call TRBD1 (6 bases). Germline assignment: CDR1 SGHNT and CDR2 YYREEE (reference sequence). This CDR3 is 15 amino acids long. The V gene lost 0 bases and the J gene lost 0 bases, with 9 bases spanning the gap. CDR3 bases: TGTGCCAGCAGCTTGGGGGGACAACTGAACACTGAAGCTTTCTTT. This encodes CASSLGGQLNTEAFF.

The CDR3 reads CASSTHQGVRTEAFF. The CDR3 DNA reads as TGTGCCAGTAGTACCCACCAGGGGGTGAGGACTGAAGCTTTCTTT. The chain carries TRBV19 and TRBJ1-1; 7 bases line up with TRBD1. The CDR3 is 15 amino acids. The J segment lost 5 bases and the V segment lost 4 bases, leaving 10 bases of the junction unmatched. Looked up from germline, CDR1 is LNHDA and CDR2 is SQIVND (reference sequence).

The V gene is TRBV5-1, the J gene TRBJ2-7; TRBD1 matches at 10 bases. Germline assignment: CDR1 SGHRS and CDR2 YFSETQ. The CDR3 is made up of 14 amino acids. V lost 0 bases and J lost 6; bases outside the gene matches: 3. CDR3: CASSLGQGASEQYF. CDR3 DNA: TGCGCCAGCAGCTTGGGACAGGGGGCGAGCGAGCAGTACTTC.

The chain employs TRBV7-6 and TRBJ2-7, with TRBD2 matching over 10 bases. Germline assignment: CDR1 SGHVS and CDR2 FNYEAQ. V dropped 5 bases and J dropped 3; count of bases not matched to a gene: 10. There are 16 residues in the CDR3. CDR3: CASSDTPGLAYYEQYF. CDR3 sequence (DNA): TGTGCCAGCAGCGACACCCCGGGACTAGCGTACTACGAGCAGTACTTC.

This sequence joins TRBV29-1 and TRBJ1-2, with D unresolved. The CDR3 loop spans 13 amino acids. Trimming pared 1 base from V and 8 bases from J, leaving 14 bases between. The germline V gene encodes CDR1 SQVTM and CDR2 ANQGSEA. The CDR3 nucleotides read TGCAGCGTTGAAGTCGCCGAGGCGCGGGGCTACACCTTC. Protein sequence: CSVEVAEARGYTF.

V and J are TRBV2 and TRBJ2-2; TRBD2 matches 10 bases. In germline, CDR1 is SNHLY, CDR2 FYNNEI. This CDR3 is 15 amino acids long. Trimming took 3 bases from V and 6 from J; bases not matched to a gene: 4. CDR3 residues: CASSDLAGVAGELFF. CDR3 nucleotides: TGTGCCAGCAGTGACCTAGCGGGAGTCGCCGGGGAGCTGTTTTTT.

The chain is built from TRBV28 and TRBJ2-1; 7 nucleotides agree with TRBD2. J gave up 3 bases and V 6 bases, and 8 bases lay outside the gene matches. The CDR3 runs to 15 residues. The germline gives CDR1 MDHEN, CDR2 SYDVKM. The CDR3 DNA reads as TGTGCCAGCAGACCGGGGGGTACGTTCTACAATGAGCAGTTCTTC. Translating gives CASRPGGTFYNEQFF.

A single count supports this clone. This chain links TRBV10-3 with TRBJ2-7; 7 bases match TRBD1. The CDR3 spans 12 residues. The V gene's germline CDR1 is ENHRY and CDR2 SYGVKD. The V gene end was trimmed by 10 bases and the J gene end by 5 bases; junction bases not matched to a gene: 8. The CDR3 DNA sequence: TGTGCCACGGGACAGAACTTGGACGAGCAGTACTTC. Its translation is CATGQNLDEQYF.

The chain couples TRBV9 to TRBJ2-7; a weak D match, TRBD1 (5 bases). The germline V and J ends were trimmed by 4 bases and 2 bases, with 13 bases remaining between them. The CDR3 extends over 14 amino acids. Germline CDR1 is SGDLS and CDR2 is YYNGEE. The CDR3 here is CASSPSVDTYEQYF. In DNA, the CDR3 is TGTGCCAGCAGCCCCTCGGTGGACACCTACGAGCAGTACTTC.

CDR3 DNA sequence: TGTGCCAGCAGCCTTTCAGGGGTCGGCTCCTACAATGAGCAGTTCTTC. Translated: CASSLSGVGSYNEQFF. V gene TRBV6-4 combines with J gene TRBJ2-1; a possible D gene is TRBD1 (6 bases). The ends were cut back, 6 bases at V and 0 bases at J, with 15 bases in the middle. The CDR3 extends over 16 amino acids. The germline V gene has CDR1 MRHNA and CDR2 SNTAGT.

Of note for this clone: The DNA is left out, because the CDR3 cannot be placed on it with certainty; the CDR3 is given as TCRdb lists it. V and J are TRBV27 and TRBJ1-1. Germline assignment: CDR1 MNHEY and CDR2 SMNVEV (reference sequence). The CDR3 adds up to 15 amino acids, both ends counted. CDR3 sequence reads: CASSSSGAKNTEAFF.

The rearrangement links TRBV7-6 to TRBJ2-2; D may be TRBD2 (5 bases). The CDR3 length is 16 residues. Germline CDR1 and CDR2: SGHVS and FNYEAQ. Trimming took 5 bases from V and 2 from J, leaving 15 bases between them. CDR3 DNA sequence: TGTGCCAGCAGCCGTCGTGCTGACTACAACACCGGGGAGCTGTTTTTT. This codes for CASSRRADYNTGELFF.

This chain links TRBV10-3 with TRBJ2-5; 13 positions match TRBD2. Per the germline V gene, CDR1 is ENHRY and CDR2 is SYGVKD. The trim removed 4 bases at V and 5 bases at J, leaving 7 bases unmatched. CDR3 length equals 16 residues. CDR3 residues: CAISGGTSGTGETQYF. The CDR3 DNA reads TGTGCCATCAGTGGGGGGACTAGCGGGACAGGGGAGACCCAGTACTTC.

The rearrangement joins TRBV27 to TRBJ1-1, with D possibly being TRBD1 (6 bases). Trimming shortened V by 6 bases and J by 5 bases, and 10 bases separated the two germline ends. Germline loops: CDR1 MNHEY, CDR2 SMNVEV (reference sequence). The CDR3 loop spans 12 amino acids. The CDR3 nucleotides read TGTGCCAGCAGCCAGGGGAAGACTGAAGCTTTCTTT. It translates to CASSQGKTEAFF.

This chain connects TRBV18 to TRBJ2-1, with D possibly TRBD2 on 5 matching bases. V was cut by 0 bases and J by 4 bases, with 16 bases left in between. Germline V gene data show CDR1 as KGHSH and CDR2 as LQKENI. The CDR3 runs 17 residues. This chain's CDR3 is CASSPPGVLATYNEQFF. CDR3 sequence (DNA): TGTGCCAGCTCACCACCTGGTGTGCTAGCTACTTACAATGAGCAGTTCTTC. Using reference TRBV18 and TRBJ2-1 for the parts outside the CDR3, the full variable domain is NAGVMQNPRHLVRRRGQEARLRCSPMKGHSHVYWYRQLPEEGLKFMVYLQKENIIDESGMPKERFSAEFPKEGPSILRIQQVVRGDSAAYFCASSPPGVLATYNEQFFGPGTRLTVL.

The chain is built from TRBV24-1 and TRBJ1-2; D is uncertain. Looked up from germline, CDR1 is KGHDR and CDR2 is SFDVKD. This CDR3 spans 11 amino acids. V lost 4 bases, J lost 7 bases, and 6 bases lay in between. The CDR3 region is CATSEPGGYTF. The CDR3 nucleotides are TGTGCCACCAGTGAGCCCGGTGGCTACACCTTC.

The chain links TRBV7-3 to TRBJ1-1, with D possibly TRBD1 on 6 matching bases. The CDR3 loop spans 13 amino acids. Germline lookup yields CDR1 SGHTA and CDR2 FQGTGA. Trimming took off 4 bases at V and 8 bases at J, with 14 bases between the two ends. The CDR3 protein is CASSSVPQGEAFF. In DNA, the CDR3 is TGTGCCAGCAGCTCCGTTCCCCAGGGGGAAGCTTTCTTT.

This chain links TRBV3-1 (or the pseudogene TRBV3-2) with TRBJ1-2; D unclear. The CDR3 is made up of 12 amino acids. The germline V and J ends were trimmed by 7 bases and 6 bases, with 12 bases remaining between them. Germline lookup yields CDR1 LGHDT and CDR2 YNNKEL (reference sequence). This CDR3 reads CASTSGYDGYTF. CDR3 in DNA: TGTGCCAGCACCTCAGGCTATGATGGCTACACCTTC.